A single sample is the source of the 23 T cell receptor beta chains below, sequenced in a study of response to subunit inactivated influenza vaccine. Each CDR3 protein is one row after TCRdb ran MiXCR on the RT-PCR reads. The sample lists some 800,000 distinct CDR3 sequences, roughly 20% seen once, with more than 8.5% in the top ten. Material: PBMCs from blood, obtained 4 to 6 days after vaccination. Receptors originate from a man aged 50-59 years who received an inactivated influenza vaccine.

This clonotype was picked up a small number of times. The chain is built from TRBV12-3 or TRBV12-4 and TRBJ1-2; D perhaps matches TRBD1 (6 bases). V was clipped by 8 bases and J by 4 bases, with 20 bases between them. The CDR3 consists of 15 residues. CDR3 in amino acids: CASAETGSGGYGYTF. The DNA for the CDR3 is TGTGCCAGCGCCGAGACAGGATCGGGGGGCTATGGCTACACCTTC.

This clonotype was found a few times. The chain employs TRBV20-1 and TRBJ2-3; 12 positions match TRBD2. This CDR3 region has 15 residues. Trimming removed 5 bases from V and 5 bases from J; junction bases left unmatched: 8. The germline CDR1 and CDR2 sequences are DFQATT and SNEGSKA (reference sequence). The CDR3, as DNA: TGCAGTGCTGCCCCGCTAGCGGGAGGGATAGATACGCAGTATTTT. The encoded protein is CSAAPLAGGIDTQYF.

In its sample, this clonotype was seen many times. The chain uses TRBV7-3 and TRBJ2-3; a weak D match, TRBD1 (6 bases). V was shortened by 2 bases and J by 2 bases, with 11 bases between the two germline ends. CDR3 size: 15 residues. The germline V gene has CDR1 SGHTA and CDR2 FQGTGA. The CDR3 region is CASSLAGQSTDTQYF. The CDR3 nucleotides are TGTGCCAGCAGCTTAGCCGGACAGTCCACAGATACGCAGTATTTT.

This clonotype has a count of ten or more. The DNA for the CDR3 is TGTGCCAGCAGTTGGGTGGCGAGCACTGAAGCTTTCTTT. Amino acids: CASSWVASTEAFF. The chain combines TRBV28 with TRBJ1-1; D is unresolved. V was trimmed by 4 bases and J by 4 bases, leaving 10 bases between them. The CDR3 totals 13 residues. Germline CDR1 is MDHEN and CDR2 is SYDVKM. Together with reference TRBV28 and TRBJ1-1, the CDR3 gives the full variable domain: DVKVTQSSRYLVKRTGEKVFLECVQDMDHENMFWYRQDPGLGLRLIYFSYDVKMKEKGDIPEGYSVSREKKERFSLILESASTNQTSMYLCASSWVASTEAFFGQGTRLTVV.

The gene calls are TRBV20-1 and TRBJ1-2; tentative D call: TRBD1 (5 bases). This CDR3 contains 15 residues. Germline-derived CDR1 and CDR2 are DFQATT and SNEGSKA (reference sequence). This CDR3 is CTPGAGDGRVSGYTF. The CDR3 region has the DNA TGCACCCCCGGAGCGGGGGACGGGCGTGTAAGTGGCTACACCTTC.

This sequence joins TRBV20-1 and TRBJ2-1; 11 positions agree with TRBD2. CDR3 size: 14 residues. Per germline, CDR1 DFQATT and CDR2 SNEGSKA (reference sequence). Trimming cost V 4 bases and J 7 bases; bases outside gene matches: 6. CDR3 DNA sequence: TGCAGTGCTATTAGCGGGAGGGCCTGGAATGAGCAGTTCTTC. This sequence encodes CSAISGRAWNEQFF.

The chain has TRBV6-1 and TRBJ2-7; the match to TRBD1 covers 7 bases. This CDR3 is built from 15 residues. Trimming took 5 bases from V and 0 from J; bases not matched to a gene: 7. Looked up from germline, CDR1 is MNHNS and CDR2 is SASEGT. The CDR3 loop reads CASSRRDSFSYEQYF. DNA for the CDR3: TGTGCCAGCAGTCGCCGGGACAGCTTCTCCTACGAGCAGTACTTC.

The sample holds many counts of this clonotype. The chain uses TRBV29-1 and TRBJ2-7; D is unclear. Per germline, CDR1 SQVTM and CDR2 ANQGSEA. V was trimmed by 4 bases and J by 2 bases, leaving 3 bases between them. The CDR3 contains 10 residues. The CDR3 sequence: CSVVAYEQYF. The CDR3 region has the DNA TGCAGCGTTGTTGCCTACGAGCAGTACTTC.

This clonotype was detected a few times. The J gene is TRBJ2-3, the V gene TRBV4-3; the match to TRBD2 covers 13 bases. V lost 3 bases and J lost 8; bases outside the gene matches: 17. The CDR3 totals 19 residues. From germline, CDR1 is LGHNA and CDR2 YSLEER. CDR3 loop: CASSQDSLAGGPRFATQYF. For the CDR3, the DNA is TGCGCCAGCAGCCAGGATTCACTAGCGGGAGGGCCCCGATTTGCTACGCAGTATTTT.

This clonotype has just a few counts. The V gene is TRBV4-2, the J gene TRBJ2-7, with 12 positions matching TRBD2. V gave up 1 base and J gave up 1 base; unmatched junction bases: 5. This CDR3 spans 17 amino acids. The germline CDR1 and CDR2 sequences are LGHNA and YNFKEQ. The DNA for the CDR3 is TGTGCCAGCAGCCAAGGACTAGCGGGAGCGGTGTCCTACGAGCAGTACTTC. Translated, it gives CASSQGLAGAVSYEQYF.

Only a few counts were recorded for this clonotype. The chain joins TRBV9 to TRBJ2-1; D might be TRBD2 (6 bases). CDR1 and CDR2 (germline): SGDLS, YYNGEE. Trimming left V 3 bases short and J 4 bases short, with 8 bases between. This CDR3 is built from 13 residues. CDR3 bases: TGTGCCAGCAGCGGGGGGGAATACAATGAGCAGTTCTTC. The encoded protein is CASSGGEYNEQFF.

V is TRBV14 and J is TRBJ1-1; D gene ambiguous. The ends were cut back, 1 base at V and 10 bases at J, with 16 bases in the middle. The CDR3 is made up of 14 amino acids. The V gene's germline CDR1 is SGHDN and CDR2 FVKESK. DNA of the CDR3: TGTGCCAGCAGCCAAGTTATCGACTTCCAAGGAGCTTTCTTT. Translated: CASSQVIDFQGAFF.

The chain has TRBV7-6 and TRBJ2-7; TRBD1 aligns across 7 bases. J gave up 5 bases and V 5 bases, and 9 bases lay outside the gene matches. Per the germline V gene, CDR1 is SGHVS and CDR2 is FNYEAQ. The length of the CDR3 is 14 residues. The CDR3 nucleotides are TGTGCCAGCAGCCCAAACAGGGGAACTCACGAGCAGTACTTC. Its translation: CASSPNRGTHEQYF.

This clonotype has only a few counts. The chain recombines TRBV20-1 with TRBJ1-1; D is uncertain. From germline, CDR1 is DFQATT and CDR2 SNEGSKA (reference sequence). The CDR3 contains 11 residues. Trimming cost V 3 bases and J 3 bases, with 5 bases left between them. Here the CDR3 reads CSARIHTEAFF. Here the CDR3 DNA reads TGCAGTGCTAGGATACACACTGAAGCTTTCTTT.

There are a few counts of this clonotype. The chain's CDR3 is CASSPGRAVDEQFF. Written as DNA, the CDR3 is TGTGCCAGCTCACCCGGGAGGGCCGTCGATGAGCAGTTCTTC. The rearrangement uses TRBV18 and TRBJ2-1; 8 bases fit TRBD2. Looked up from germline, CDR1 is KGHSH and CDR2 is LQKENI. This CDR3 is built from 14 residues. The V segment lost 3 bases and the J segment 8 bases; nucleotides outside the gene matches: 6.

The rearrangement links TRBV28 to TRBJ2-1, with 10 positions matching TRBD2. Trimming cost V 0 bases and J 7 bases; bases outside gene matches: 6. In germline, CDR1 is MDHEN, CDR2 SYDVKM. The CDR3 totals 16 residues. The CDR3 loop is CASSLWASGGLNEQFF. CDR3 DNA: TGTGCCAGCAGTTTATGGGCTAGCGGGGGTTTGAATGAGCAGTTCTTC.

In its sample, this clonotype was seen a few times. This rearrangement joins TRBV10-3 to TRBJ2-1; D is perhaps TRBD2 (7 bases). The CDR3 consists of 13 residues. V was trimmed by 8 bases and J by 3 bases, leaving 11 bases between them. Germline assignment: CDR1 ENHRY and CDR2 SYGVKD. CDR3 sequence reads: CAIGGGYYNEQFF. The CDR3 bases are TGTGCCATCGGCGGGGGCTACTACAATGAGCAGTTCTTC.

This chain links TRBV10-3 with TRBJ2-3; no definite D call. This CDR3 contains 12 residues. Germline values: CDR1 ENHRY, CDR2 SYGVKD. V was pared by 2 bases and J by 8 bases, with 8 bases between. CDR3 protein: CAISEVSGTQYF. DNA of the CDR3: TGTGCCATCAGTGAGGTCTCCGGTACGCAGTATTTT.

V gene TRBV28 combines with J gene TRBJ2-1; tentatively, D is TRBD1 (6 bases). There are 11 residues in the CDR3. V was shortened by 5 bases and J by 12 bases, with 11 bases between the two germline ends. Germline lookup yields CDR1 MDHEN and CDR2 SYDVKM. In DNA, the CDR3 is TGTGCCAGCAGTCCAGGGGACCGGCAGTTCTTC. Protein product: CASSPGDRQFF.

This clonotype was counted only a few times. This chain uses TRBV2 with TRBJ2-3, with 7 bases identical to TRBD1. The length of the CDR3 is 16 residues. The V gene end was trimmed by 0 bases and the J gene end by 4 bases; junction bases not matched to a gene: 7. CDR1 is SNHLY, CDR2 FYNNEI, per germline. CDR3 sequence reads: CASSEALQGGADTQYF. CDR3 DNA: TGTGCCAGCAGTGAAGCGCTTCAAGGGGGCGCAGATACGCAGTATTTT.

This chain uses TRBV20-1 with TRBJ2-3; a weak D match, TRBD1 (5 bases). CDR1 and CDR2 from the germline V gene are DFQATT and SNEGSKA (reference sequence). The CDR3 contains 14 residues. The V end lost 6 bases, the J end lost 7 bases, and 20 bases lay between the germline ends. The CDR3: CSADAGLRSYTQYF. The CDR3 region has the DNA TGCAGTGCGGACGCAGGGCTTCGGTCTTATACGCAGTATTTT.

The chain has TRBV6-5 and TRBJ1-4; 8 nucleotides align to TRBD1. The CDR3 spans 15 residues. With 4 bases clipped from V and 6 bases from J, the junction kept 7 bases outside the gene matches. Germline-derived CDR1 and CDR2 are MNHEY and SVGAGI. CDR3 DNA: TGTGCCAGCAGTTTGACAGGGGAGGCGTATGAAAAACTGTTTTTT. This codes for CASSLTGEAYEKLFF.

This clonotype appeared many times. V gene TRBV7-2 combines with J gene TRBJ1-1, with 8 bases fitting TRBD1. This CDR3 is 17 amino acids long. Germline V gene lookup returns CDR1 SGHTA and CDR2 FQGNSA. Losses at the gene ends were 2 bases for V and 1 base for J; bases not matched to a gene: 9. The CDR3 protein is CASSLWVDRGPNTEAFF. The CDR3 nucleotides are TGTGCCAGCAGCTTATGGGTAGACAGGGGCCCGAACACTGAAGCTTTCTTT.